This is a list of T cell receptor beta chains from one sample in a study of T cells in Graves' hyperthyroidism and ophthalmopathy. From the multiplex PCR reads, TCRdb called clonotypes with MiXCR, one entry per CDR3 protein. Among about 290,000 distinct CDR3 sequences listed, over 15% were seen once. Sequencing used blood. These TCRs come from a man younger than 40 with Graves' hyperthyroidism. Each CDR3 is given with its conserved first and last residue. The order of the fields is CDR3 DNA, CDR3 protein, V gene, D gene, J gene, clone size. A D gene is named only where the DNA matches it firmly. Clone size is stated in some rows and not others, as once, few, many or a class when expanded.

TGCAGCGCCCTACAGAATTCGGGTAGCGAGCAGTACTTC CSALQNSGSEQYF TRBV29-1 . TRBJ2-7 .
TGTGCCAGCAGTGCGGGAGACACCGGGGAGCTGTTTTTT CASSAGDTGELFF TRBV6-4 . TRBJ2-2 .
TGTGCCAGCAGCTTAAACCCGGGGCCGGGCTACGAGCAGTACTTC CASSLNPGPGYEQYF TRBV28 . TRBJ2-7 many
TGCGCCAGCAGCTCATTTAGCGGGAGCTCCTACAATGAGCAGTTCTTC CASSSFSGSSYNEQFF TRBV5-1 TRBD2 TRBJ2-1 many
TGTGCCAGCAGCCAAGATTGGCAGAACACTGAAGCTTTCTTT CASSQDWQNTEAFF TRBV3-1 . TRBJ1-1 many
TGTGCCAGCAGCCAAGTGCTCAGGCGGGAGGGATTCTCCCGAACATCCTACGAGCAGTACTTC CASSQVLRREGFSRTSYEQYF TRBV4-2 TRBD2 TRBJ2-7 few
TGTGCCAGCAGTGAACTTAGGCTAGCGGGGGACAATGAGCAGTTCTTC CASSELRLAGDNEQFF TRBV2 TRBD2 TRBJ2-1 many
TGTGCCAGCAGTTTGGCGCGGTTCTACAATGAGCAGTTCTTC CASSLARFYNEQFF TRBV28 . TRBJ2-1 .
TGTGCCAGCAGTTCCTGGTGGAGGGGTCGGGCCTACGAGCAGTACTTC CASSSWWRGRAYEQYF TRBV6-5 . TRBJ2-7 many
TGTGCCAGCAAGGGACAGGGGACCTACGAGCAGTACTTC CASKGQGTYEQYF TRBV5-6 TRBD1 TRBJ2-7 many
TGTGCCAGCTCACCAAACCCCGCCAACTATGGCTACACCTTC CASSPNPANYGYTF TRBV18 . TRBJ1-2 many
TGTGCCAGCAGCCAAGATACTCGGGAGCAACACTTC CASSQDTREQHF TRBV3-1 . TRBJ2-7 .
TGTGCCAGCAGCCGGCCGGGACAGGGCAGGGAGACCCAGTACTTC CASSRPGQGRETQYF TRBV3-1 TRBD1 TRBJ2-5 few
TGTGCCATCAGTGAGTCGGCTAGCGGGGGCCAAGAGACCCAGTACTTC CAISESASGGQETQYF TRBV10-3 TRBD2 TRBJ2-5 .